A selection of T cell receptor beta chains follows, all from one sample in a study of graft-versus-host responses after intestinal transplantation. The antigens for these receptors are not known. The method was immunoSEQ multiplex PCR; TCRdb's version includes in-frame clones alone and lacks a portion of them. The sample contains approximately 99,000 clones, approximately 90% of which appear only once. The sequencing here drew on unstimulated CD8+ T cells sorted from spleen or lymph node cells, taken before transplant. These receptors originate from a human donor who was the organ donor for an intestinal transplant. Each CDR3 is given with its conserved first and last residue. The D gene is left open where the match is weak. Clone size is shown for a subset of rows, as once, few, many or a class of expanded clone.

V gene	J gene	D gene	clone size	CDR3 DNA	CDR3 protein
TRBV6-4	TRBJ1-6	TRBD1	.	TGTGCCAGCAGTATATACCCGGGACAGGGTTTTCTCCTCCACTTT	CASSIYPGQGFLLHF
TRBV6-5	TRBJ2-1	.	.	TGTGCCAGCAGTTTTGGCGGGGACGGGGAGCAGTTCTTC	CASSFGGDGEQFF
TRBV15	TRBJ1-6	TRBD1	few	TGTGCCACCAGCAGAGAAAGGGGGCGTGATTCACCCCTCCACTTT	CATSRERGRDSPLHF
TRBV13	TRBJ2-5	.	.	TGTGCCAGCAGCTTATACGGGATCGACCCCCAAGAGACCCAGTACTTC	CASSLYGIDPQETQYF
TRBV7-9	TRBJ2-4	.	.	TGTGCCAGCAGCCCCAACAAAAACATTCAGTACTTC	CASSPNKNIQYF
TRBV6-5	TRBJ1-1	.	.	TGTGCCAGCACCCAGGGGAACACTGAAGCTTTCTTT	CASTQGNTEAFF
TRBV28	TRBJ1-6	.	.	TGTGCCAGCAGTAGCACAGCAGATAATTCACCCCTCCACTTT	CASSSTADNSPLHF
TRBV5-1	TRBJ1-1	TRBD1	.	TGCGCCAGCAGCTGGACAGGGGGTACTGAAGCTTTCTTT	CASSWTGGTEAFF
TRBV28	TRBJ2-7	.	.	TGTGCCAGCAGTTCGGGGTTCGAGCAGTACTTC	CASSSGFEQYF
TRBV7-9	TRBJ2-2	.	.	TGTGCCAGCAGCTCCGGGGGCGGGGAGCTGTTTTTT	CASSSGGGELFF
TRBV11-2	TRBJ2-1	.	.	TGTGCCAGCAGCTTAACCGGCAATGAGCAGTTCTTC	CASSLTGNEQFF
TRBV7-9	TRBJ1-6	TRBD1	.	TGTGCCAGCAGCGCCGGACAGGGTTTCGCTTCACCCCTCCACTTT	CASSAGQGFASPLHF
TRBV6-1	TRBJ1-2	TRBD1	.	TGTGCCAGCAGTGGACTTGGACAGGGAGGCTATGGCTACACCTTC	CASSGLGQGGYGYTF